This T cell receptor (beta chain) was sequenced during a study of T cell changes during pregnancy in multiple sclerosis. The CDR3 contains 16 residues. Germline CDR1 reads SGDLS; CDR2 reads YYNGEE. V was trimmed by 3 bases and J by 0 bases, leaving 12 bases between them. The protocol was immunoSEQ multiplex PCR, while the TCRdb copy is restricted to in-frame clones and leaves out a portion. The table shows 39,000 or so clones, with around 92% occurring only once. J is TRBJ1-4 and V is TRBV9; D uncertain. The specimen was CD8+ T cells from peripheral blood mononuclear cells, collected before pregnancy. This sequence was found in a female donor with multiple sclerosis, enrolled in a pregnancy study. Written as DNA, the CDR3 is TGTGCCAGCAGCGGCCTCGGACTCTCAACTAATGAAAAACTGTTTTTT. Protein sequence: CASSGLGLSTNEKLFF.